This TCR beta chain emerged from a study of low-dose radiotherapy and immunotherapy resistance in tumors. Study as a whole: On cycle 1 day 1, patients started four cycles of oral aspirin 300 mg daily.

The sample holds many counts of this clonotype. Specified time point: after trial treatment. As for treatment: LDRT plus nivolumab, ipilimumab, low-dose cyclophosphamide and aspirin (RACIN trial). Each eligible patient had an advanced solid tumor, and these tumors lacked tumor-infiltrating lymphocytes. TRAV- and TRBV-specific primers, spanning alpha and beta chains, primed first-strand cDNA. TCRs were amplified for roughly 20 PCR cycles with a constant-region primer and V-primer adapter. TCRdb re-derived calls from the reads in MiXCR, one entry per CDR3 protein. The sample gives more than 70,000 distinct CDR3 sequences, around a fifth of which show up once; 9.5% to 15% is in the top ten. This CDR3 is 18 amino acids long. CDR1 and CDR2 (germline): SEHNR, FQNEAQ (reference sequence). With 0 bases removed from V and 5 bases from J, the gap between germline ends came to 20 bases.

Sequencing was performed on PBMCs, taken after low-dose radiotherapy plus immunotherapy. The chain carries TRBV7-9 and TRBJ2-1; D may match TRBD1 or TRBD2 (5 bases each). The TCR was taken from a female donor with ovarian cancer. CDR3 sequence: CASSLAVAQWGRDNEQFF. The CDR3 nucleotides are TGTGCCAGCAGCTTAGCAGTAGCGCAATGGGGGAGAGACAATGAGCAGTTCTTC.